The 18 T cell receptor beta chains reported below all come from one sample, sequenced in a study of blood T cell repertoires in COVID-19. The assay was immunoSEQ multiplex PCR, and TCRdb's table has in-frame clones only and misses some. The table shows tens of thousands of clones, with around 89% occurring only once. The material sequenced was peripheral blood. All receptors come from a human donor in a cohort sampled during active COVID-19.

This clone was counted a few times. V and J are TRBV28 and TRBJ2-7, with a tentative D call TRBD2 (6 bases). This CDR3 comprises 15 residues. The germline V gene has CDR1 MDHEN and CDR2 SYDVKM. The V and J ends lost 6 bases and 0 bases respectively, with 15 bases between them. DNA for the CDR3: TGTGCCAGCAGACCCTCCCGGGGGAGCTCCTACGAGCAGTACTTC. Its translation: CASRPSRGSSYEQYF.

CDR3 nucleotides: TGTGCCAGCGCCTGGTGGGGGGAAACGTCCTACGAGCAGTACTTC. Its translation is CASAWWGETSYEQYF. The J gene is TRBJ2-7, the V gene TRBV6-5; the D gene is possibly TRBD2 (6 bases). CDR1 and CDR2 from the germline V gene are MNHEY and SVGAGI. CDR3 length: 15 amino acids. Trimming removed 8 bases from V and 1 base from J, with 18 bases in between.

The chain combines TRBV27 with TRBJ2-7; 9 bases fit TRBD1. After removal of 2 bases from V and 2 bases from J, the junction contained 4 bases not matched to a gene. This CDR3 has 15 residues. Germline V gives CDR1 MNHEY, CDR2 SMNVEV (reference sequence). The CDR3 DNA reads TGTGCCAGCAGTTTAACGGGACAGGGAGCCTACGAGCAGTACTTC. Its translation: CASSLTGQGAYEQYF.

The chain employs TRBV25-1 and TRBJ2-1; maybe TRBD2 (6 bases). CDR3 length: 15 residues. Germline V lookup: CDR1 MGHDK, CDR2 SYGVNS. The V and J ends lost 5 bases and 0 bases respectively, with 11 bases between them. CDR3 region: CASSLTSSSYNEQFF. CDR3 bases: TGTGCCAGCAGTCTCACTAGCAGCTCCTACAATGAGCAGTTCTTC.

The chain joins TRBV6-1 to TRBJ1-3; unclear D gene. V was trimmed by 0 bases and J by 0 bases, leaving 9 bases between them. CDR1 and CDR2 from the germline V gene are MNHNS and SASEGT. The CDR3 covers 16 residues. DNA of the CDR3: TGTGCCAGCAGTGAAGCAGCAGACTCCTCTGGAAACACCATATATTTT. This codes for CASSEAADSSGNTIYF.

The gene calls are TRBV7-9 and TRBJ2-4, with D maybe TRBD2 (5 bases). This CDR3 contains 15 residues. Trimming shortened V by 5 bases and J by 6 bases, and 17 bases separated the two germline ends. The V gene's germline CDR1 is SEHNR and CDR2 FQNEAQ (reference sequence). The CDR3 protein is CASSPLRGDLNIQYF. DNA for the CDR3: TGTGCCAGCAGCCCTCTCCGGGGAGACTTAAACATTCAGTACTTC.

CDR3 bases: TGTGCCAGCAGCACCGGGACAGGGCGAGGTCAGCCCCAGCATTTT. Protein product: CASSTGTGRGQPQHF. This chain uses TRBV5-4 with TRBJ1-5; TRBD1 agrees at 9 bases. The CDR3 contains 15 residues. Germline trimming cut 4 bases from V and 6 bases from J; bases unmatched to any gene: 8. In germline, CDR1 is SGHNT, CDR2 YYREEE (reference sequence). Combining the CDR3 with reference TRBV5-4 and TRBJ1-5 gives the whole variable domain ETGVTQSPTHLIKTRGQQVTLRCSSQSGHNTVSWYQQALGQGPQFIFQYYREEENGRGNFPPRFSGLQFPNYSSELNVNALELDDSALYLCASSTGTGRGQPQHFGDGTRLSIL.

The V and J genes are TRBV15 and TRBJ2-7, with D possibly TRBD2 on 5 matching bases. This CDR3 is 14 amino acids long. Trimming took off 6 bases at V and 3 bases at J, with 15 bases between the two ends. Looked up from germline, CDR1 is LNHNV and CDR2 is YYDKDF (reference sequence). CDR3 protein: CATSGEGLSYEQYF. CDR3 bases: TGTGCCACCAGTGGAGAGGGATTAAGCTACGAGCAGTACTTC. The full variable domain, rest sourced from reference TRBV15 and TRBJ2-7, is DAMVIQNPRYQVTQFGKPVTLSCSQTLNHNVMYWYQQKSSQAPKLLFHYYDKDFNNEADTPDNFQSRRPNTSFCFLDIRSPGLGDTAMYLCATSGEGLSYEQYFGPGTRLTVT.

This clone was recorded once. The J gene is TRBJ2-7, the V gene TRBV23-1; 9 bases agree with TRBD2. TRBV23-1 is marked as an open reading frame, function uncertain. The J segment lost 0 bases and the V segment lost 6 bases, leaving 12 bases of the junction unmatched. This CDR3 region has 17 residues. The chain's CDR3 is CASSGLSLAGNSYEQYF. CDR3 in DNA: TGCGCCAGCAGCGGTCTCTCACTAGCGGGTAACTCCTACGAGCAGTACTTC.

V is TRBV24-1 and J is TRBJ2-7, with D perhaps matching TRBD2 (5 bases). The ends were cut back, 4 bases at V and 5 bases at J, with 14 bases in the middle. CDR3 length: 14 amino acids. Germline assignment: CDR1 KGHDR and CDR2 SFDVKD. The CDR3: CATSDGESIHEQYF. The CDR3 DNA reads TGTGCCACCAGTGACGGGGAGTCAATCCACGAGCAGTACTTC.

The rearrangement joins TRBV19 to TRBJ1-1; tentative D call: TRBD1 (6 bases). Trimming shortened V by 7 bases and J by 6 bases, and 21 bases separated the two germline ends. The CDR3 totals 15 residues. Germline V gives CDR1 LNHDA, CDR2 SQIVND (reference sequence). Written as DNA, the CDR3 is TGTGCCAGTACCCTTACCAACAGGGACCACGCTGAAGCTTTCTTT. The encoded protein is CASTLTNRDHAEAFF.

V gene TRBV10-3 combines with J gene TRBJ1-2, with D perhaps TRBD1 (5 bases). V was pared by 9 bases and J by 6 bases, with 11 bases between. CDR1 and CDR2 (germline): ENHRY, SYGVKD. CDR3 length equals 11 residues. For the CDR3, the DNA is TGTGCCATGGGGGGGGGAAATGGCTACACCTTC. It yields the protein CAMGGGNGYTF.

The chain joins TRBV28 to TRBJ1-1, with 7 bases matching TRBD1. CDR3 size: 12 residues. After removal of 5 bases from V and 11 bases from J, the junction contained 8 bases not matched to a gene. In germline, CDR1 is MDHEN, CDR2 SYDVKM. The CDR3 protein is CASSLKQGKAFF. CDR3 nucleotide sequence: TGTGCCAGCAGTCTTAAACAGGGGAAGGCTTTCTTT.

The J gene is TRBJ1-1, the V gene TRBV12-3 or TRBV12-4; no definite D call. The CDR3 consists of 13 residues. V was pared by 7 bases and J by 1 base, with 10 bases between. The chain's CDR3 is CASKTPENTEAFF. CDR3 sequence (DNA): TGTGCCAGCAAGACTCCAGAGAACACTGAAGCTTTCTTT.

The chain joins TRBV14 to TRBJ2-3; TRBD2 matches 7 bases. CDR1 is SGHDN and CDR2 is FVKESK in the germline V gene. The CDR3 runs 17 residues. The ends lost 0 bases at V and 2 bases at J; junction bases unmatched: 8. The CDR3 sequence: CASSQDLGRGYTDTQYF. The DNA of the CDR3 is TGTGCCAGCAGCCAAGACCTCGGGCGGGGGTACACAGATACGCAGTATTTT.

The rearrangement joins TRBV30 to TRBJ1-5; D is possibly TRBD1 (6 bases). The CDR3 extends over 15 amino acids. Trimming cost V 0 bases and J 1 base, with 10 bases left between them. CDR1 is GTSNPN and CDR2 is SVGIG in the germline V gene (reference sequence). CDR3: CAWSVGAGSNQPQHF. The CDR3 DNA sequence: TGTGCCTGGAGTGTGGGGGCCGGGAGCAATCAGCCCCAGCATTTT.

The chain uses TRBV27 and TRBJ2-7, with 9 bases aligning to TRBD2. Germline-derived CDR1 and CDR2 are MNHEY and SMNVEV (reference sequence). Losses at the gene ends were 5 bases for V and 3 bases for J; bases not matched to a gene: 8. This CDR3 is built from 15 residues. The CDR3 nucleotides read TGTGCCAGCAGTAGGCGGGGGGGGGCGTACTACGAGCAGTACTTC. Translated, it gives CASSRRGGAYYEQYF.

The genes are TRBV7-2 and TRBJ1-2, with 9 bases matching TRBD1. CDR3 length: 15 amino acids. V lost 6 bases and J lost 5; bases outside the gene matches: 10. CDR1 SGHTA and CDR2 FQGNSA come from the germline V gene. The CDR3 DNA reads as TGTGCCAGCAGTCAATCACAGGGGGCAGCGTATGGCTACACCTTC. Its translation: CASSQSQGAAYGYTF.